These T cell receptor beta chains were read from a single sample in a study of spatial heterogeneity in lung cancer. From the 5' RACE reads, TCRdb called clonotypes with MiXCR, one entry per CDR3 protein. The table records 40,000 to 45,000 distinct CDR3 sequences, more than 20% of them present only once. This specimen was PBMCs, taken at follow-up. These receptors were collected from a female donor with early-stage non-small cell lung cancer. CDR3s include the opening cysteine and the closing phenylalanine or tryptophan. The order of the fields is clone size, D gene, J gene, V gene, CDR3 protein, CDR3 DNA. D genes are given only for firm matches. Size values are once, few and many counts, or a class for expanded clones, and some rows have none.

.,.,TRBJ2-3,TRBV6-6,CASSYPPDTQYF,TGTGCCAGCAGTTACCCCCCCGATACGCAGTATTTT
many,.,TRBJ2-3,TRBV12-3/TRBV12-4,CASSRIRTWGDTQYF,TGTGCCAGCAGTCGCATCCGGACTTGGGGGGATACGCAGTATTTT
few,TRBD1,TRBJ1-1,TRBV29-1,CSFNRGYNTEAFF,TGCAGCTTCAACAGGGGATATAACACTGAAGCTTTCTTT
.,.,TRBJ2-5,TRBV9,CASSPPGPGTQYF,TGTGCCAGCAGTCCACCCGGGCCGGGGACCCAGTACTTC
few,.,TRBJ2-5,TRBV5-1,CASSLFQETQYF,TGCGCCAGCAGCTTATTCCAAGAGACCCAGTACTTC
.,.,TRBJ2-1,TRBV7-2,CASSPPSNNEQFF,TGTGCCAGCAGTCCACCCAGCAACAATGAGCAGTTCTTC
many,TRBD1,TRBJ2-1,TRBV9,CASSFRLTGGRINEQFF,TGTGCCAGCAGCTTTCGGCTTACAGGGGGCAGAATTAATGAGCAGTTCTTC
.,.,TRBJ2-7,TRBV10-2,CASSVGLFSYEQYF,TGCGCCAGCAGTGTTGGGCTCTTCTCCTACGAGCAGTACTTC
many,TRBD2,TRBJ2-3,TRBV3-1,CASSREGVPDTQYF,TGTGCCAGCAGTCGGGAGGGAGTCCCAGATACGCAGTATTTT
.,.,TRBJ2-3,TRBV5-1,CASSPTSTDTQYF,TGCGCCAGCAGCCCAACTAGCACAGATACGCAGTATTTT
.,.,TRBJ2-7,TRBV14,CASSPLFEAHEQYF,TGTGCCAGCAGCCCTCTGTTTGAGGCCCACGAGCAGTACTTC
many,.,TRBJ1-1,TRBV7-8,CASSLSQGNTEAFF,TGTGCCAGCAGCTTGAGCCAGGGAAACACTGAAGCTTTCTTT
.,.,TRBJ1-2,TRBV2,CASTLEGSANYGYTF,TGTGCCAGCACCCTAGAGGGATCAGCTAACTATGGCTACACCTTC
.,.,TRBJ2-3,TRBV4-1,CASSRDSTDTQYF,TGCGCCAGCAGCCGAGACAGTACAGATACGCAGTATTTT
few,.,TRBJ1-3,TRBV28,CASSFPPGGRNTIYF,TGTGCCAGCAGTTTTCCACCCGGGGGTCGGAACACCATATATTTT
few,TRBD1,TRBJ1-1,TRBV29-1,CSGGDSIRGNTEAFF,TGCAGCGGTGGGGACAGCATACGTGGGAACACTGAAGCTTTCTTT
few,.,TRBJ2-3,TRBV7-3,CASSLNWGETQYF,TGTGCCAGCAGCTTAAATTGGGGAGAGACGCAGTATTTT
many,.,TRBJ2-5,TRBV20-1,CSARWGRGETQYF,TGCAGTGCTAGATGGGGGCGGGGAGAGACCCAGTACTTC
.,.,TRBJ1-4,TRBV7-9,CASSLRGEGFNKKLFF,TGTGCCAGCAGCCTTCGAGGGGAAGGGTTTAATAAAAAACTGTTTTTT
few,TRBD2,TRBJ2-2,TRBV5-4,CASSGLGDTGELFF,TGTGCCAGCAGCGGACTAGGAGACACCGGGGAGCTGTTTTTT
.,TRBD1,TRBJ1-1,TRBV20-1,CSATGGSNTEAFF,TGCAGTGCAACAGGGGGCTCAAACACTGAAGCTTTCTTT
few,.,TRBJ1-1,TRBV7-6,CASSSLQGNTEAFF,TGTGCCAGCAGCTCCTTACAAGGGAACACTGAAGCTTTCTTT
few,.,TRBJ2-5,TRBV7-8,CASSLAGPGAEGTQYF,TGTGCCAGCAGCTTAGCCGGGCCAGGGGCGGAAGGGACCCAGTACTTC
many,.,TRBJ2-1,TRBV7-7,CASSLGDSTYNEQFF,TGTGCTAGCAGCTTAGGCGACAGCACCTACAATGAGCAGTTCTTC
.,.,TRBJ1-1,TRBV6-5,CATKGLSGARTEAFF,TGTGCCACCAAAGGCCTGTCAGGGGCAAGGACTGAAGCTTTCTTT
many,TRBD2,TRBJ2-7,TRBV7-9,CASSLLAVDSEQYF,TGTGCCAGCAGCTTACTAGCGGTAGACAGCGAGCAGTACTTC
.,.,TRBJ2-1,TRBV7-2,CASSSGPLNEQFF,TGTGCCAGCAGCTCGGGACCACTCAATGAGCAGTTCTTC
many,.,TRBJ2-5,TRBV5-1,CASSLAPGETQYF,TGCGCCAGCAGCTTGGCTCCCGGAGAGACCCAGTACTTC
.,.,TRBJ1-5,TRBV27,CASSLKYTGQPQHF,TGTGCCAGCAGTTTGAAGTATACGGGTCAGCCCCAGCATTTT
few,.,TRBJ1-1,TRBV2,CASSRGIGAAEAFF,TGTGCCAGCAGTCGGGGAATCGGGGCTGCTGAAGCTTTCTTT